Each of the 15 T cell receptor beta chains below was sequenced from the same sample in a study of cytomegalovirus exposure and HLA in healthy donors. PCR involved 60 Vbeta and 13 Jbeta primers. The data were produced by immunoSEQ multiplex PCR, yet TCRdb's version contains in-frame clones alone and is incomplete. The repertoire holds about 160,000 clones, more than 65% seen once, with 1.6% in the top ten. Source material: PBMCs. The origin of the receptors is a woman in her 30s in good health and CMV-seronegative.

The chain links TRBV5-6 to TRBJ1-4; 7 nucleotides align to TRBD1. The CDR3 runs to 15 residues. With V trimmed by 4 bases and J by 3 bases, 6 bases remained unmatched. The germline gives CDR1 SGHDT, CDR2 YYEEEE. The CDR3 sequence is CASSQGDSPNEKLFF. The CDR3 DNA reads TGTGCCAGCAGCCAAGGGGACAGCCCTAATGAAAAACTGTTTTTT.

The chain uses TRBV7-8 and TRBJ2-5; tentatively, D is TRBD1 (5 bases). The last part of the DNA fits TRBJ2-7 better; the J call may be wrong. The CDR3 is 17 residues long. Germline V gene lookup returns CDR1 SGHVS and CDR2 FQNEAQ. CDR3: CASSLGPGPGSLYEQYF. DNA for the CDR3: TGTGCCAGCAGCTTGGGGCCTGGGCCAGGCTCCCTCTACGAGCAGTACTTC.

This rearrangement joins TRBV19 to TRBJ1-1; D uncertain. The CDR3 spans 14 residues. The V end lost 5 bases, the J end lost 4 bases, and 14 bases lay between the germline ends. Germline V gene sequence: CDR1 LNHDA, CDR2 SQIVND (reference sequence). This CDR3 reads CASSYGLGSTEAFF. CDR3 nucleotide sequence: TGTGCCAGTAGTTACGGACTAGGGAGCACTGAAGCTTTCTTT.

The genes are TRBV30 and TRBJ2-1, with 9 bases aligning to TRBD1. The V segment lost 1 base and the J segment 7 bases; nucleotides outside the gene matches: 11. CDR1 is GTSNPN, CDR2 SVGIG, per germline (reference sequence). The CDR3 is made up of 16 amino acids. For the CDR3, the DNA is TGTGCCTGGAGTGCATCGCCGGGGACAGGGAGGAATGAGCAGTTCTTC. Translation: CAWSASPGTGRNEQFF.

This chain uses TRBV7-2 with TRBJ2-7, with 8 nucleotides matching TRBD2. Germline loops: CDR1 SGHTA, CDR2 FQGNSA. Trimming at V came to 5 bases and at J to 7 bases, leaving 10 bases not matched to a gene. The CDR3 runs to 14 residues. The CDR3 spells CASSLPYPGGEQYF. The CDR3 bases are TGTGCCAGCAGCCTCCCGTACCCGGGGGGGGAGCAGTACTTC.

This clone was seen only a few times. The chain combines TRBV5-1 with TRBJ1-3, with TRBD1 as a possible D gene (5 bases). CDR3 length: 16 amino acids. The germline V and J ends were trimmed by 4 bases and 1 base, with 15 bases remaining between them. Germline loops: CDR1 SGHRS, CDR2 YFSETQ. CDR3 amino acids: CASSASGKSSGNTIYF. As DNA, the CDR3 is TGCGCCAGCAGCGCCTCAGGGAAGTCGTCTGGAAACACCATATATTTT.

The chain has TRBV4-3 and TRBJ1-2, with D maybe TRBD1 (5 bases). Trimming stripped 6 bases from V and 1 base from J, with 15 bases between. The CDR3 is made up of 15 amino acids. Germline assignment: CDR1 LGHNA and CDR2 YSLEER. The CDR3 nucleotides are TGCGCCAGCAGACCCAGGGAAAGGGGTAACTATGGCTACACCTTC. Amino acids: CASRPRERGNYGYTF.

This clone has a handful of counts. The chain combines TRBV7-9 with TRBJ2-5, with D uncertain. The length of the CDR3 is 14 residues. V was cut by 5 bases and J by 4 bases, with 14 bases left in between. CDR1 and CDR2 (germline): SEHNR, FQNEAQ (reference sequence). The CDR3 reads CASSHASGRETQYF. CDR3 DNA sequence: TGTGCCAGCAGCCACGCGTCTGGTCGAGAGACCCAGTACTTC.

The V and J genes are TRBV21-1 and TRBJ2-1; no DNA check was done on the table's D call, TRBD1. TRBV21-1 is described as a pseudogene. The CDR3 is 14 residues long. Here the CDR3 DNA reads TGTGCCAGGGCGTGGGGCCCAGCCTACAATGAGCAGTTCTTC. Its translation: CARAWGPAYNEQFF.

The table lists this clone with a few counts. This chain joins TRBV4-2 and TRBJ1-5, with TRBD1 matching 7 bases. The CDR3 contains 14 residues. CDR1 and CDR2 (germline): LGHNA, YNFKEQ. The ends lost 4 bases at V and 4 bases at J; junction bases unmatched: 4. CDR3 region: CASSPTTGNQPQHF. The DNA of the CDR3 is TGTGCCAGCAGCCCTACGACAGGGAATCAGCCCCAGCATTTT.

This chain joins TRBV5-1 and TRBJ1-2; 8 bases line up with TRBD1. Germline CDR1 and CDR2: SGHRS and YFSETQ. The CDR3 has 16 amino acids. The V and J ends lost 0 bases and 5 bases, in that order; junction bases with no gene match: 9. In nucleotides, the CDR3 is TGCGCCAGCAGCTTGGATGGACAGGGAAGAGGGTATGGCTACACCTTC. Translating gives CASSLDGQGRGYGYTF.

J is TRBJ1-2 and V is TRBV4-1, with D maybe TRBD1 (6 bases). Germline values: CDR1 MGHRA, CDR2 YSYEKL. V lost 6 bases and J 5 bases, leaving 13 bases between the germline ends. The CDR3 spans 13 residues. Here the CDR3 DNA reads TGCGCCAGCAGACCAACAGGGTCGTATGGCTACACCTTC. Translated: CASRPTGSYGYTF.

The rearrangement joins TRBV6-1 to TRBJ2-7, with 9 bases matching TRBD2. Germline loops: CDR1 MNHNS, CDR2 SASEGT. This CDR3 has 13 amino acids. Trimming cost V 7 bases and J 1 base; bases outside gene matches: 2. For the CDR3, the DNA is TGTGCCAGCACTAGCGGGGCTTCCTACGAGCAGTACTTC. It codes for CASTSGASYEQYF.

J is TRBJ2-4 and V is TRBV9, with TRBD2 as a possible D gene (5 bases). The CDR3 is 15 amino acids. V was pared by 2 bases and J by 5 bases, with 14 bases between. CDR1 and CDR2 (germline): SGDLS, YYNGEE. The CDR3 DNA sequence: TGTGCCAGCAGCGTGAGCCTCGGGGTCCAAAACATTCAGTACTTC. Its translation is CASSVSLGVQNIQYF.

The chain is built from TRBV14 and TRBJ1-5, with D uncertain. V was pared by 3 bases and J by 4 bases, with 10 bases between. This CDR3 region has 14 residues. Germline CDR1 reads SGHDN; CDR2 reads FVKESK. CDR3 sequence reads: CASSQAGWNQPQHF. CDR3 DNA: TGTGCCAGCAGCCAGGCGGGGTGGAATCAGCCCCAGCATTTT.